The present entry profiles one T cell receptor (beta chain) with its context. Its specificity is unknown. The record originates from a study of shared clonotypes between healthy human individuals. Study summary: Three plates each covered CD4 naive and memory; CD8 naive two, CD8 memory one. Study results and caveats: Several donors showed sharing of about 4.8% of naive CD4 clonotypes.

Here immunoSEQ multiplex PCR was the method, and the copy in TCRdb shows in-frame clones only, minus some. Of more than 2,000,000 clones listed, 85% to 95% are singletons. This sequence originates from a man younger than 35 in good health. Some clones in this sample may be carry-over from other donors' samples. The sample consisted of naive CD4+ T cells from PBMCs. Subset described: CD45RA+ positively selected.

CDR3 in DNA: TGTGCCAGCAACCCAGGGAAAGGGATTCAGCCCCAGCATTTT. As protein: CASNPGKGIQPQHF. The chain combines TRBV6-1 with TRBJ1-5, with a weak D call TRBD1 (5 bases). CDR3 length: 14 amino acids. The V end lost 7 bases, the J end lost 6 bases, and 16 bases lay between the germline ends. Germline CDR1 and CDR2: MNHNS and SASEGT.